Below, 10 T cell receptor beta chains from the same sample are listed, as sequenced in a study of T cell responses to AZD1222 COVID-19 vaccine. TCRdb's table, derived via immunoSEQ multiplex PCR, lists solely in-frame clones and lacks some. The sample consists of some 150,000 clones, 90% to 95% of them appearing once. Material: peripheral blood, obtained on day 0 of MenACWY control vaccination. The receptor source for this set is an adult in good health.

This chain links TRBV2 with TRBJ2-3; 10 bases match TRBD1. Per germline, CDR1 SNHLY and CDR2 FYNNEI. This CDR3 contains 16 residues. With 6 bases clipped from V and 3 bases from J, the junction kept 9 bases outside the gene matches. The CDR3 DNA sequence: TGTGCCAGCAGACCGGGACAGGGGTTTAGTACAGATACGCAGTATTTT. Residues: CASRPGQGFSTDTQYF.

This clone came up a few times. The V call is TRBV2, the J call TRBJ1-4; no clear D. Germline CDR1 and CDR2: SNHLY and FYNNEI. V was clipped by 2 bases and J by 9 bases, with 16 bases between them. This CDR3 is built from 15 residues. The CDR3 DNA sequence: TGTGCCAGCAGTGAAATGGCGGGTGGGAGTCAAAAACTGTTTTTT. It encodes CASSEMAGGSQKLFF. The full variable domain, its missing parts supplied by reference TRBV2 and TRBJ1-4, is EPEVTQTPSHQVTQMGQEVILRCVPISNHLYFYWYRQILGQKVEFLVSFYNNEISEKSEIFDDQFSVERPDGSNFTLKIRSTKLEDSAMYFCASSEMAGGSQKLFFGSGTQLSVL.

This clone appeared once. J is TRBJ2-6 and V is TRBV11-2, with D maybe TRBD2 (5 bases). The CDR3 contains 17 residues. Germline values: CDR1 SGHAT, CDR2 FQNNGV. V lost 5 bases and J 2 bases, leaving 16 bases between the germline ends. The DNA of the CDR3 is TGTGCCAGCAGCGTCCTAGGAGGAGCCCCTGGGGCCAACGTCCTGACTTTC. This gives the protein CASSVLGGAPGANVLTF.

CDR3 nucleotide sequence: TGTGCCAGCAGCTTAGGGGGGAGGGCTGAAGCTTTCTTT. This sequence encodes CASSLGGRAEAFF. V usage is TRBV7-9 and J usage is TRBJ1-1, with a tentative D call TRBD1 (5 bases). V was clipped by 1 base and J by 6 bases, with 9 bases between them. CDR3 length: 13 residues. Germline V gene data show CDR1 as SEHNR and CDR2 as FQNEAQ (reference sequence).

This clone has only a few counts. The chain links TRBV28 to TRBJ2-2, with D perhaps TRBD1 (5 bases). The CDR3 contains 13 residues. V lost 6 bases to trimming and J lost 3 bases, with 8 bases between them. The germline V gene has CDR1 MDHEN and CDR2 SYDVKM. CDR3 DNA: TGTGCCAGCAGGCTACAGGACACCGGGGAGCTGTTTTTT. Encoded protein: CASRLQDTGELFF.

The chain uses TRBV27 and TRBJ1-5; 10 bases are a match to TRBD1. The J segment lost 7 bases and the V segment lost 6 bases, leaving 6 bases of the junction unmatched. CDR1 MNHEY and CDR2 SMNVEV come from the germline V gene (reference sequence). The CDR3 spans 14 residues. The DNA for the CDR3 is TGTGCCAGCAGCAGACAGGGGGCCGGGCAGCCCCAGCATTTT. It is translated as CASSRQGAGQPQHF.

This chain joins TRBV7-2 and TRBJ2-7; D is uncertain. The CDR3 length is 15 residues. V dropped 7 bases and J dropped 0 bases, with 16 bases sitting between them. CDR1 is SGHTA, CDR2 FQGNSA, per germline. CDR3 in DNA: TGTGCCAGCACCCTGTCGGCGCGGATCTCCTACGAGCAGTACTTC. This sequence encodes CASTLSARISYEQYF.

The chain joins TRBV9 to TRBJ2-1; 14 bases are shared with TRBD2. In germline, CDR1 is SGDLS, CDR2 YYNGEE. The CDR3 is 15 residues long. Losses at the gene ends were 3 bases for V and 10 bases for J; bases not matched to a gene: 6. CDR3 sequence reads: CASSAGLAGVREQFF. Here the CDR3 DNA reads TGTGCCAGCAGCGCGGGACTAGCGGGAGTCCGAGAGCAGTTCTTC.

J is TRBJ2-7 and V is TRBV3-1 (or the pseudogene TRBV3-2), with unresolved D. CDR3 length equals 13 residues. Deletions cut 1 base from V and 9 bases from J, with 13 bases between. The germline V gene has CDR1 LGHDT and CDR2 YNNKEL (reference sequence). CDR3 region: CASSQVPMGGQYF. As DNA, the CDR3 is TGTGCCAGCAGCCAAGTTCCCATGGGCGGGCAGTACTTC.

The chain carries TRBV5-6 and TRBJ2-2, with 9 bases identical to TRBD1. The CDR3 is 17 residues long. V shed 2 bases, J shed 4 bases, and the junction held 9 bases outside the gene matches. Germline CDR1 SGHDT, CDR2 YYEEEE. CDR3 loop: CASSLKGQGYVTGELFF. CDR3 DNA: TGTGCCAGCAGCTTAAAAGGACAGGGGTATGTCACCGGGGAGCTGTTTTTT.